Detailed here is one T cell receptor (beta chain). The sample comes from a study of cytomegalovirus exposure and HLA in healthy donors. With 60 Vbeta and 13 Jbeta primers, the PCR was carried out. This table comes from immunoSEQ multiplex PCR, and its TCRdb copy is limited to in-frame clones, with some not included. The sample lists approximately 180,000 clones, around 70% occurring once. Per the germline V gene, CDR1 is SGHAT and CDR2 is FQNNGV. This CDR3 spans 12 amino acids. V was trimmed by 5 bases and J by 7 bases, leaving 11 bases between them. This clonotype was obtained from a male donor in good health and CMV-seronegative. The chain is built from TRBV11-2 and TRBJ1-2; D gene uncertain. The sequencing input was PBMCs. Here the CDR3 reads CASSQEASGYTF. The CDR3 coding sequence is TGTGCCAGCAGCCAAGAGGCTTCTGGCTACACCTTC.